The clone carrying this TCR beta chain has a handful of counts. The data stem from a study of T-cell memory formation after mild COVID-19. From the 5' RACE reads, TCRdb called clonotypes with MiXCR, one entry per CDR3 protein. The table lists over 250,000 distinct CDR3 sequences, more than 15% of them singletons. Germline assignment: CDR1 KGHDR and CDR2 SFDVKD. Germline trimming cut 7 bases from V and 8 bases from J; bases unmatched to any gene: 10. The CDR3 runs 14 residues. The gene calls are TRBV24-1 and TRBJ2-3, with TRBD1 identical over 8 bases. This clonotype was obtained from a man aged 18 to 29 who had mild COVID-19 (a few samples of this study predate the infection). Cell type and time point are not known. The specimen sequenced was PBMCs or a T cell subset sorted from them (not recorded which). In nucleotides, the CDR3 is TGTGCCACCAGCGACCCGGGACAGGAGGCTACGCAGTATTTT. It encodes CATSDPGQEATQYF.